This T cell receptor beta chain was sequenced for a study of T cells in tuberculosis. This CDR3 comprises 14 residues. Germline CDR1 SGHTA, CDR2 FQGNSA. The ends lost 1 base at V and 9 bases at J; junction bases unmatched: 3. Profiling relied on immunoSEQ multiplex PCR, and the TCRdb table lists in-frame clones only, not all of them. The profile shows 85,000 to 90,000 clones, roughly 91% of them singletons. General study points: Low-affinity CD1B-GMM tetramer-binding T cells may have been missed.

Sorting used thawed, overnight-rested PBMC stained with anti-CD3, a viability dye and GMM-loaded CD1B tetramer. CD1B tetramers were loaded with Rhodococcus equi-derived C32 glucose monomycolate. PBMC for tetramer sorting were first depleted of CD14-expressing monocytes. This chain uses TRBV7-2 with TRBJ1-6; 7 bases line up with TRBD1. The sequenced sample was CD1b-GMM tetramer-negative cells sorted from PBMCs. The origin of this receptor is an adult woman with latent tuberculosis. The CDR3 region is CASSLDQGGSPLHF. The DNA for the CDR3 is TGTGCCAGCAGCTTAGACCAGGGGGGTTCACCCCTCCACTTT.